The entry below gives a single T cell receptor (beta chain) sequence along with its context. The sample comes from a study of blood T cell repertoires in COVID-19. In the study overall: COVID-19 samples collected from the United States, Italy and Spain covered acute and convalescent phases. From T cells, B-cell-depleted T cells, or PBMCs came the material, which was cDNA or gDNA.

V shed 2 bases and J shed 2 bases, with 10 bases lying between them. From germline, CDR1 is MNHNS and CDR2 SASEGT. This CDR3 is built from 15 residues. In the authors' workflow: Nucleated cell number was recorded as an estimate derived from reference gene primer amplification. Produced via immunoSEQ multiplex PCR; TCRdb's table is partial and in-frame only. The V and J calls and clone size were taken over from that table, and D and trimming were inferred from the DNA. The sample consists of some 83,000 clones, 88% of them appearing once. J is TRBJ2-1 and V is TRBV6-1; D is possibly TRBD2 (5 bases). The clonotype was recovered from a man aged 55 to 70 with acute or convalescent COVID-19. The specimen sequenced was peripheral blood. CDR3 loop: CASSETGNAYNEQFF. In nucleotides, the CDR3 is TGTGCCAGCAGTGAAACCGGGAACGCCTACAATGAGCAGTTCTTC.